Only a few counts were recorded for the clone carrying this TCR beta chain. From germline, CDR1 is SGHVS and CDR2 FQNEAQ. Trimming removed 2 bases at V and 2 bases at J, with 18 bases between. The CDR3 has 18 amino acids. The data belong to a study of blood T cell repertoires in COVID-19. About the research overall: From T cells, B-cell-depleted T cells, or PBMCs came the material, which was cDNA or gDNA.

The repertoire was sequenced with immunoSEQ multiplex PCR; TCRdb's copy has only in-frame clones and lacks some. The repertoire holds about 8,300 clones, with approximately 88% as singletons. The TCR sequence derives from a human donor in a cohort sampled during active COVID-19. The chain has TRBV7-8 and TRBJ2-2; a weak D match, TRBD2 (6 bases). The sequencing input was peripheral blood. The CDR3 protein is CASSLYGRGVANTGELFF. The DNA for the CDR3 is TGTGCCAGCAGCTTATACGGGAGAGGCGTCGCCAACACCGGGGAGCTGTTTTTT.